The clone carrying this T cell receptor beta chain has a handful of counts. Its specificity is unknown. The data stem from a study of response to subunit inactivated influenza vaccine. Regarding the study as a whole: Authors suggested each seasonal flu vaccination may recruit only limited numbers of new T cells.

A single record per CDR3 protein comes from TCRdb applying MiXCR to the RT-PCR reads. The sample yields approximately 480,000 distinct CDR3 sequences, roughly 9.7% seen once. V was clipped by 3 bases and J by 2 bases, with 12 bases between them. CDR1 and CDR2 (germline): KGHDR, SFDVKD. The CDR3 covers 15 residues. The material sequenced was PBMCs from blood, taken around seven weeks after vaccination. The J gene is TRBJ1-2, the V gene TRBV24-1, with D perhaps matching TRBD1 (6 bases). The sequence was collected from a man between 45 and 60 years old who received an inactivated influenza vaccine. CDR3 sequence: CATSDGITGNYGYTF. Here the CDR3 DNA reads TGTGCCACCAGTGATGGAATAACAGGGAACTATGGCTACACCTTC.